The clone carrying this T cell receptor (beta chain) was recorded at least ten times. Its target is not known. The entry originates in a study of neurological immune-mediated disorders. Notes on the study in general: The expanded clones of different subjects shared no CDR3 amino acid sequences (suggesting private repertoires in all groups).

One entry per CDR3 protein results from TCRdb running MiXCR on the 5' RACE reads. The sample includes 15,000 to 20,000 distinct CDR3 sequences, about 10% seen only once; the top ten take less than 30%. The germline V gene has CDR1 SGHRS and CDR2 YFSETQ. The CDR3 loop spans 13 amino acids. The V gene lost 4 bases and the J gene lost 4 bases, with 9 bases spanning the gap. This chain uses TRBV5-1 with TRBJ2-1; a weak D match, TRBD2 (5 bases). The receptor's source is a woman in her 50s in good health. The sample was CD8+ T cells from blood. The CDR3 DNA follows: TGCGCCAGCAGCCTCCGGACTTACAATGAGCAGTTCTTC. The encoded protein is CASSLRTYNEQFF. Full variable domain (missing parts from reference TRBV5-1 and TRBJ2-1): KAGVTQTPRYLIKTRGQQVTLSCSPISGHRSVSWYQQTPGQGLQFLFEYFSETQRNKGNFPGRFSGRQFSNSRSEMNVSTLELGDSALYLCASSLRTYNEQFFGPGTRLTVL.